A single sample gave rise to the 24 T cell receptor beta chains below, sequenced in a study of blood T cells in healthy people across ages. Together with a sample-barcoded 5' primer, a J-beta primer mix was included in a second PCR lasting about 6 to 11 cycles. MiXCR, run by TCRdb on the 5' RACE reads, gives a single entry per CDR3 protein. The repertoire includes some 800,000 distinct CDR3 sequences, approximately 25% of them detected once, and more than 3% sits in the top ten. These data are also associated with another study on T cells of mothers and their children.

Sequenced sample: blood. These receptors all stem from a boy aged 10-17 years in good health.

This clonotype came up a few times. V gene TRBV29-1 combines with J gene TRBJ1-4; a possible D gene is TRBD1 (5 bases). Trimming cost V 4 bases and J 4 bases, with 10 bases left between them. This CDR3 contains 13 residues. Germline values: CDR1 SQVTM, CDR2 ANQGSEA. CDR3 region: CSVGGRLNEKLFF. CDR3 DNA: TGCAGCGTTGGGGGACGGCTTAATGAAAAACTGTTTTTT.

The chain couples TRBV12-3 or TRBV12-4 to TRBJ1-5; D possibly corresponds to TRBD1 (5 bases). The CDR3 is 13 amino acids. Trimming cost V 5 bases and J 7 bases, with 12 bases left between them. CDR3 amino acids: CASSRGFGQPQHF. Here the CDR3 DNA reads TGTGCCAGCAGTCGGGGGTTCGGGCAGCCCCAGCATTTT.

There are a few counts of this clonotype. The chain uses TRBV7-2 and TRBJ2-5; the match to TRBD1 covers 9 bases. V gave up 5 bases and J gave up 4 bases; unmatched junction bases: 8. The CDR3 covers 15 residues. Germline V gene lookup returns CDR1 SGHTA and CDR2 FQGNSA. The CDR3 sequence is CASSAFLTGGETQYF. The CDR3 DNA reads TGTGCCAGCAGCGCTTTCTTGACAGGGGGAGAGACCCAGTACTTC.

J is TRBJ1-4 and V is TRBV21-1; the DNA was not compared with TRBD1, the D call given in the table. TRBV21-1 is deemed a pseudogene. The CDR3 is made up of 15 amino acids. The CDR3 coding sequence is TGTGCCAGCAGCAAATATCCGGGGGTGGGTGAAAAACTGTTTTTT. This codes for CASSKYPGVGEKLFF.

The chain recombines TRBV24-1 with TRBJ2-7; no reliable D call. The CDR3 covers 13 residues. In germline, CDR1 is KGHDR, CDR2 SFDVKD. V was trimmed by 4 bases and J by 0 bases, leaving 6 bases between them. Here the CDR3 reads CATSDPISYEQYF. The CDR3 bases are TGTGCCACCAGTGACCCGATCTCCTACGAGCAGTACTTC.

The chain recombines TRBV6-1 with TRBJ2-3, with TRBD2 matching 13 bases. Trimming removed 6 bases from V and 3 bases from J; junction bases left unmatched: 9. Germline V gene sequence: CDR1 MNHNS, CDR2 SASEGT. CDR3 size: 17 residues. CDR3 protein: CASSRTSGGPGTDTQYF. Here the CDR3 DNA reads TGTGCCAGCAGCCGGACTAGCGGGGGCCCCGGAACAGATACGCAGTATTTT.

This chain joins TRBV30 and TRBJ2-5; no definite D call. V was pared by 5 bases and J by 2 bases, with 9 bases between. Germline V gene data show CDR1 as GTSNPN and CDR2 as SVGIG (reference sequence). This CDR3 contains 12 residues. The CDR3 DNA sequence: TGTGCCTGGTCAGGATATCAAGAGACCCAGTACTTC. As protein: CAWSGYQETQYF.

This clonotype appeared a few times. The rearrangement links TRBV20-1 to TRBJ2-4; possible D gene TRBD1, 7 bases. V dropped 5 bases and J dropped 1 base, with 18 bases sitting between them. There are 16 residues in the CDR3. Germline V lookup: CDR1 DFQATT, CDR2 SNEGSKA (reference sequence). In nucleotides, the CDR3 is TGCAGTGCTCCTGACAGGGCCAGCGGGGCCAAAAACATTCAGTACTTC. Encoded protein: CSAPDRASGAKNIQYF.

This clonotype appeared many times. The gene calls are TRBV29-1 and TRBJ1-2; 11 bases are a match to TRBD1. The ends lost 3 bases at V and 0 bases at J; junction bases unmatched: 3. Germline V gene lookup returns CDR1 SQVTM and CDR2 ANQGSEA. This CDR3 has 15 amino acids. The CDR3 DNA is TGCAGCGTTGATGGGACAGGGGGTTCTAACTATGGCTACACCTTC. Encoded protein: CSVDGTGGSNYGYTF.

CDR3 DNA: TGTGCCATCAGTGAGAACGGGGTTGGAGATACGCAGTATTTT. Its protein product is CAISENGVGDTQYF. V and J are TRBV10-3 and TRBJ2-3; the D gene is possibly TRBD2 (5 bases). This CDR3 has 14 residues. V was shortened by 2 bases and J by 5 bases, with 11 bases between the two germline ends. Germline V lookup: CDR1 ENHRY, CDR2 SYGVKD.

This clonotype was detected once. This chain uses TRBV5-5 with TRBJ2-3; 8 bases are a match to TRBD1. With V trimmed by 1 base and J by 3 bases, 1 base remained unmatched. This CDR3 contains 14 residues. In germline, CDR1 is SGHKS, CDR2 YYEKEE (reference sequence). As DNA, the CDR3 is TGTGCCAGCAGCTTGAGGGACAGGACAGATACGCAGTATTTT. Protein sequence: CASSLRDRTDTQYF.

There are a few counts of this clonotype. This chain uses TRBV4-1 with TRBJ2-1, with 9 bases that match TRBD1. J gave up 4 bases and V 4 bases, and 8 bases lay outside the gene matches. Germline CDR1 MGHRA, CDR2 YSYEKL. This CDR3 region has 16 residues. CDR3 amino acids: CASSPNPGTGYNEQFF. The CDR3 DNA reads TGCGCCAGCAGCCCAAACCCAGGGACAGGGTACAATGAGCAGTTCTTC.

This clonotype turned up a few times. The V and J genes are TRBV6-5 and TRBJ2-5; 8 bases are shared with TRBD1. This CDR3 is built from 15 residues. V lost 4 bases, J lost 3 bases, and 7 bases stayed unmatched. Germline values: CDR1 MNHEY, CDR2 SVGAGI. The CDR3 protein is CASSSFPGGEETQYF. The CDR3 region has the DNA TGTGCCAGCAGTTCCTTTCCAGGGGGCGAAGAGACCCAGTACTTC.

V usage is TRBV18 and J usage is TRBJ2-7, with 7 bases that match TRBD2. Germline-derived CDR1 and CDR2 are KGHSH and LQKENI. V lost 2 bases and J lost 5; bases outside the gene matches: 9. The length of the CDR3 is 15 residues. CDR3 nucleotide sequence: TGTGCCAGCTCACCAACTGCGGGGGAAGGGGACGAGCAGTACTTC. Its translation is CASSPTAGEGDEQYF.

A few counts support this clonotype. This chain's CDR3 is CASSLDPTPSYEQYF. The CDR3 DNA reads as TGTGCCAGCAGCTTGGACCCCACTCCTAGCTACGAGCAGTACTTC. The chain recombines TRBV11-2 with TRBJ2-7; D gene ambiguous. V was cut by 3 bases and J by 3 bases, with 15 bases left in between. Germline CDR1 reads SGHAT; CDR2 reads FQNNGV. There are 15 residues in the CDR3.

CDR3 nucleotides: TGTGCCAGTAGTACCCTCCCAGGGGTCTACAATGAGCAGTTCTTC. This translates into CASSTLPGVYNEQFF. The chain links TRBV19 to TRBJ2-5; possible D gene TRBD1, 6 bases. TRBJ2-1 matches the DNA end more closely, so the J call is doubtful. Germline CDR1 reads LNHDA; CDR2 reads SQIVND (reference sequence). The CDR3 contains 15 residues.

The chain links TRBV10-3 to TRBJ2-5, with D possibly matching TRBD1 (5 bases). V was pared by 6 bases and J by 1 base, with 9 bases between. CDR3 length: 13 residues. Germline CDR1 reads ENHRY; CDR2 reads SYGVKD. The CDR3: CAISLQAQETQYF. CDR3 nucleotide sequence: TGTGCCATCAGCCTACAGGCCCAAGAGACCCAGTACTTC.

The genes are TRBV5-5 and TRBJ2-4; the D is unclear. Between the trimmed V and J ends, which lost 0 bases and 6 bases, there was a span of 13 bases. Germline V gene sequence: CDR1 SGHKS, CDR2 YYEKEE (reference sequence). The length of the CDR3 is 15 residues. CDR3 sequence (DNA): TGTGCCAGCAGCTTGGCTCCAGCCCCCACAAACATTCAGTACTTC. This codes for CASSLAPAPTNIQYF. Drawing the rest from reference TRBV5-5 and TRBJ2-4, the complete variable domain is DAGVTQSPTHLIKTRGQQVTLRCSPISGHKSVSWYQQVLGQGPQFIFQYYEKEERGRGNFPDRFSARQFPNYSSELNVNALLLGDSALYLCASSLAPAPTNIQYFGAGTRLSVL.

The chain recombines TRBV7-2 with TRBJ1-2; D remains ambiguous. The V end lost 1 base, the J end lost 4 bases, and 13 bases lay between the germline ends. The CDR3 consists of 15 residues. The germline CDR1 and CDR2 sequences are SGHTA and FQGNSA. The CDR3: CASSLGVEGIYGYTF. CDR3 coding DNA: TGTGCCAGCAGCTTAGGGGTGGAAGGGATCTATGGCTACACCTTC.

The chain joins TRBV9 to TRBJ1-2; TRBD1 matches 7 bases. Germline lookup yields CDR1 SGDLS and CDR2 YYNGEE. Trimming cost V 0 bases and J 4 bases; bases outside gene matches: 3. There are 14 residues in the CDR3. The CDR3 DNA sequence: TGTGCCAGCAGCGTAGCTGAGGGGGCCTATGGCTACACCTTC. Encoded protein: CASSVAEGAYGYTF. Full variable domain (missing parts from reference TRBV9 and TRBJ1-2): DSGVTQTPKHLITATGQRVTLRCSPRSGDLSVYWYQQSLDQGLQFLIQYYNGEERAKGNILERFSAQQFPDLHSELNLSSLELGDSALYFCASSVAEGAYGYTFGSGTRLTVV.

This clonotype has more than one count but fewer than ten. The gene calls are TRBV27 and TRBJ2-5; the D gene could be TRBD1 or TRBD2 (5 bases each). The germline gives CDR1 MNHEY, CDR2 SMNVEV (reference sequence). V was trimmed by 4 bases and J by 3 bases, leaving 9 bases between them. The CDR3 runs to 13 residues. The CDR3 protein is CASSSLGEETQYF. As DNA, the CDR3 is TGTGCCAGCAGTTCCCTGGGGGAAGAGACCCAGTACTTC.

This chain joins TRBV7-8 and TRBJ2-5; 14 bases map to TRBD2. The CDR3 sequence is 16 residues long. With V trimmed by 1 base and J by 5 bases, 3 bases remained unmatched. Germline CDR1 and CDR2: SGHVS and FQNEAQ. As DNA, the CDR3 is TGTGCCAGCAGCTTAGAGGGACTAGCGGGAGACGAGACCCAGTACTTC. This sequence encodes CASSLEGLAGDETQYF.

The V gene is TRBV6-2 or TRBV6-3, the J gene TRBJ2-1, with 9 bases that match TRBD1. The CDR3 runs 15 residues. Per germline, CDR1 MNHEY and CDR2 SVGEGT. The junction had 3 bases not matched to a gene; V was cut back by 1 base and J by 5 bases. CDR3 region: CASSYWDRDDNEQFF. The CDR3 DNA sequence: TGTGCCAGCAGTTACTGGGACAGGGACGACAATGAGCAGTTCTTC.

This clonotype was seen just once. The CDR3: CASSLDALLAGTLKAKNIQYF. The CDR3, as DNA: TGTGCCAGCAGCTTAGATGCCCTACTAGCGGGAACCCTTAAAGCCAAAAACATTCAGTACTTC. The chain couples TRBV7-2 to TRBJ2-4, with 10 positions matching TRBD2. The CDR3 loop spans 21 amino acids. V dropped 1 base and J dropped 0; count of bases not matched to a gene: 15. Germline V CDR1 and CDR2: SGHTA, FQGNSA.